This passage covers 2 T cell receptor beta chains from one sample sequenced in a study of somatic mutations in cytotoxic T cells in rheumatoid arthritis. Only in-frame clones appear in the TCRdb table, and some are missing; sequencing was by immunoSEQ multiplex PCR. The sample holds 15,000 or so clones, 82% seen once. Sequenced: CD8+ T cells sorted from blood. Receptor source: an adult with rheumatoid arthritis.

The chain links TRBV7-9 to TRBJ2-1, with 9 nucleotides matching TRBD2. V lost 6 bases, J lost 4 bases, and 7 bases stayed unmatched. CDR3 size: 15 residues. CDR1 is SEHNR and CDR2 is FQNEAQ in the germline V gene (reference sequence). The CDR3: CASSPRGGPYNEQFF. The CDR3 DNA reads TGTGCCAGCAGTCCGCGGGGGGGCCCATACAATGAGCAGTTCTTC.

The chain joins TRBV6-6 to TRBJ2-7, with D perhaps TRBD1 or TRBD2 (5 bases each). The germline V gene has CDR1 MNHNY and CDR2 SVGAGI (reference sequence). The CDR3 is made up of 11 amino acids. V was trimmed by 2 bases and J by 7 bases, leaving 6 bases between them. CDR3 DNA: TGTGCCAGCAGTTACGGGACGGAGCAGTACTTC. Residues: CASSYGTEQYF.